The sequence of this T cell receptor beta chain was determined in a study of T cell repertoires in cytomegalovirus infection. Overall study: CMV infection together with matching HLA type was indicated by public TCR beta signatures.

TCRdb reanalysed the reads using MiXCR and keeps one entry per CDR3 protein. Of roughly 500,000 distinct CDR3 sequences in the sample, about 42% are singletons; the top ten hold roughly two fifths. As for this clonotype: Its specificity is not known.

V gave up 1 base and J gave up 8 bases, with 18 bases separating them. CDR3 length: 16 amino acids. Looked up from germline, CDR1 is SGHTA and CDR2 is FQGNSA. The material sequenced was cultured PBMCs, taken from culture after CMV antigen stimulation. J is TRBJ2-1 and V is TRBV7-2; D is undetermined. This receptor was taken from a human donor in good health (CMV status not recorded). Some clones in this sample may be carry-over from other donors' samples. In DNA, the CDR3 is TGTGCCAGCAGCTTAGATTCTGCCTGGCTTCGGGATGAGCAGTTCTTC. Translation: CASSLDSAWLRDEQFF.